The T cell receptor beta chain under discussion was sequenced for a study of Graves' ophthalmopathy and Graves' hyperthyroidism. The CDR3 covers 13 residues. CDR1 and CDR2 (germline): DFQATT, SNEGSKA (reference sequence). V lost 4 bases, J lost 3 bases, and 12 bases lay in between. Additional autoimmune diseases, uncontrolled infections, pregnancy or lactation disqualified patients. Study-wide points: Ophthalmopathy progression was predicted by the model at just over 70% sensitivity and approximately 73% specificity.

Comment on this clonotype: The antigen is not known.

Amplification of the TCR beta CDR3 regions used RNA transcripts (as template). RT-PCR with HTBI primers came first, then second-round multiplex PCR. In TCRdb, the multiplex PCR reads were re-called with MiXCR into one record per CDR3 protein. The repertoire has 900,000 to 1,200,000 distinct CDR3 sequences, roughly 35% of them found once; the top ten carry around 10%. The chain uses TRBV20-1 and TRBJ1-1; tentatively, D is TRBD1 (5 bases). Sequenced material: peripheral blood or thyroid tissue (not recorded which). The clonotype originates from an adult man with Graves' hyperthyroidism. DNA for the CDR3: TGCAGTGCTATCTCCGGGGCGGACACTGAAGCTTTCTTT. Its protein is CSAISGADTEAFF.